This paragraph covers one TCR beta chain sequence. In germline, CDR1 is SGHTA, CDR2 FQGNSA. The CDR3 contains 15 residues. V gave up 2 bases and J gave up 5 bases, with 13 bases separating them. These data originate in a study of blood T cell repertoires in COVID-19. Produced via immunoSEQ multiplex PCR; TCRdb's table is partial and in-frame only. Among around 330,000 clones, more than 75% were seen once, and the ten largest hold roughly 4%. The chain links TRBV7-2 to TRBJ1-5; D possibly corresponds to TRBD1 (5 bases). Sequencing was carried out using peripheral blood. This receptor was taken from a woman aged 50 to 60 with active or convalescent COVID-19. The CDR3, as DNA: TGTGCCAGCAGCTTAAATTCCGGCAGGGATCAGCCCCAGCATTTT. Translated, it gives CASSLNSGRDQPQHF.